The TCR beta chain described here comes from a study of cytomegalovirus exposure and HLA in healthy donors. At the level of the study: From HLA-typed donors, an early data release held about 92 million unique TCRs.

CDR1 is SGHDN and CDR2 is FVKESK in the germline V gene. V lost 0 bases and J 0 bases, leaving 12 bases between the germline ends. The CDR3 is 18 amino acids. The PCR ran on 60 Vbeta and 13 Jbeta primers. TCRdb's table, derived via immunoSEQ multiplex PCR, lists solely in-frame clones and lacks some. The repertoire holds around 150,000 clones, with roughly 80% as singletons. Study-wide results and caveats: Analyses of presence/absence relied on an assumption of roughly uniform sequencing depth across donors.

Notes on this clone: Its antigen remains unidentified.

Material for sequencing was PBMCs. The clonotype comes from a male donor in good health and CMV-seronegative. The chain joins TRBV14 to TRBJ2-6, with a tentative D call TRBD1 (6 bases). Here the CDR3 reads CASSQDKGDNSGANVLTF. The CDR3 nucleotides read TGTGCCAGCAGCCAAGATAAGGGGGATAACTCTGGGGCCAACGTCCTGACTTTC.